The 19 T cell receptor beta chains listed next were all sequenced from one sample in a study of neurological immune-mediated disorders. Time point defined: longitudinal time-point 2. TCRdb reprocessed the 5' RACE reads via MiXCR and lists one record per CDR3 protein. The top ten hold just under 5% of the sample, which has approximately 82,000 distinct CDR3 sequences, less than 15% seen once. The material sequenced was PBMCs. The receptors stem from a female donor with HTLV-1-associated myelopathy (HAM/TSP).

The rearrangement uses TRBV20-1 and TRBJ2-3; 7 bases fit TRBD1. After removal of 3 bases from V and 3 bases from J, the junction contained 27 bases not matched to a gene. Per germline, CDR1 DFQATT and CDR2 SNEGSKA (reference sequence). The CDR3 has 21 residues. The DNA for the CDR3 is TGCAGTGCTAGCTCAGCCTCGGAGAGGGGGCGCAAAATCGGGTCAACAGATACGCAGTATTTT. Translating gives CSASSASERGRKIGSTDTQYF.

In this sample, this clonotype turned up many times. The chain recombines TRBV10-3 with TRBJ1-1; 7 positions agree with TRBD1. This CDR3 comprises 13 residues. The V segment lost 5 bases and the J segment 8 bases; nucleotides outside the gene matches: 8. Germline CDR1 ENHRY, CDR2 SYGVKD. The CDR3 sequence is CAISRQGTEEAFF. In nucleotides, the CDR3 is TGTGCCATCAGTAGACAGGGAACGGAAGAAGCTTTCTTT.

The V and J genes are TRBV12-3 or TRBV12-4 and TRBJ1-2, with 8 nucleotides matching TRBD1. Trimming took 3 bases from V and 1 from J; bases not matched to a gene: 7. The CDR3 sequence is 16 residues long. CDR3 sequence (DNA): TGTGCCAGCAGTTTCGACAGGGGCGCGATTAACTATGGCTACACCTTC. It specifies CASSFDRGAINYGYTF.

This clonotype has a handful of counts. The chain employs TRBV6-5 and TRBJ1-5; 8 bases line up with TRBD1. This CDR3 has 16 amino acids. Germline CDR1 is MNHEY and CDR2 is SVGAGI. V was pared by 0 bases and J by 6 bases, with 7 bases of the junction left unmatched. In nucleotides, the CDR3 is TGTGCCAGCAGTTACTCGAGGACAGGGAAGGGTCAGCCCCAGCATTTT. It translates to CASSYSRTGKGQPQHF.

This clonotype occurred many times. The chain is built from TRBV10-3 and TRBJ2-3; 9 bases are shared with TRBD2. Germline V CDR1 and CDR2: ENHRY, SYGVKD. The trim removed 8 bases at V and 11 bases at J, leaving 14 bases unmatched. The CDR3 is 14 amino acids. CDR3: CAISPAGGPGEQYF. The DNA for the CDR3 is TGTGCCATCTCGCCAGCGGGGGGACCCGGTGAGCAGTATTTT.

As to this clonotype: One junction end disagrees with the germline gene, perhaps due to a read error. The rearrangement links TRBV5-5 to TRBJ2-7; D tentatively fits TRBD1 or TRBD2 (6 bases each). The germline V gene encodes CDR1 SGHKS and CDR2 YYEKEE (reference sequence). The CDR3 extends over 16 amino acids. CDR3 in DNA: TGTGTCAGCAGCTTGGCGGCTTTGGGGGGCGCGTACGAGCAGTACTTC. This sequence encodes CVSSLAALGGAYEQYF.

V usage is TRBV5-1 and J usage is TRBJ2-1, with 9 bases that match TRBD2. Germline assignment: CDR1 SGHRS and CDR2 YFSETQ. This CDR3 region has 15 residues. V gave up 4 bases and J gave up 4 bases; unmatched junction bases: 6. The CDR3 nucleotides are TGCGCCAGCAGCCTTAGCGGGGGTGAATACAATGAGCAGTTCTTC. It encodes CASSLSGGEYNEQFF.

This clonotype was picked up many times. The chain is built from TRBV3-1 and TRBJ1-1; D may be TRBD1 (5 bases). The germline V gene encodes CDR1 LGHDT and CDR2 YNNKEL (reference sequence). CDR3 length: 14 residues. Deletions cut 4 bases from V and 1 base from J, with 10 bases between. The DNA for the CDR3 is TGTGCCAGCAGCCTGGTCGGGGGGAACACTGAAGCTTTCTTT. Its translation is CASSLVGGNTEAFF. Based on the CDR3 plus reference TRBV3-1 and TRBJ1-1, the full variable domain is DTAVSQTPKYLVTQMGNDKSIKCEQNLGHDTMYWYKQDSKKFLKIMFSYNNKELIINETVPNRFSPKSPDKAHLNLHINSLELGDSAVYFCASSLVGGNTEAFFGQGTRLTVV.

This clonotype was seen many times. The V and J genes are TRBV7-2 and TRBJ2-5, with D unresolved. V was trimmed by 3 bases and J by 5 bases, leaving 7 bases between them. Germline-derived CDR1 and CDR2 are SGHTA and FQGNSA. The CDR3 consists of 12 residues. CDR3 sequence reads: CASSLVQETQYF. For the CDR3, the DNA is TGTGCCAGCAGCTTGGTTCAGGAGACCCAGTACTTC.

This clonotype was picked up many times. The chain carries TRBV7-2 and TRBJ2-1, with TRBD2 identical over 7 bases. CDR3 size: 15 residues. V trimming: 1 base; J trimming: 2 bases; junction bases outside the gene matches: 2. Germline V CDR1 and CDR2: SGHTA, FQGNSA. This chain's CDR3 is CASSLETSTYNEQFF. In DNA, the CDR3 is TGTGCCAGCAGCTTAGAGACTAGCACCTACAATGAGCAGTTCTTC.

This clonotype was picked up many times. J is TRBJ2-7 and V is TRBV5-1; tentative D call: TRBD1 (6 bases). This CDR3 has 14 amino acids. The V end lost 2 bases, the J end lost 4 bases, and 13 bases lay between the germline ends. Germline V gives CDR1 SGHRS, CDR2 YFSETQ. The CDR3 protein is CASSFDRTAYEQYF. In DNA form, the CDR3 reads TGCGCCAGCAGCTTTGACAGGACGGCGTACGAGCAGTACTTC.

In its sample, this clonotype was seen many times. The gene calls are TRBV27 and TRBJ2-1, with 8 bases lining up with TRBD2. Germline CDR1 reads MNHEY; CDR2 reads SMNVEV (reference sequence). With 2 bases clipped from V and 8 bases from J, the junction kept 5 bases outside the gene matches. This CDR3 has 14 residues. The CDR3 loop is CASSLAGGADEQFF. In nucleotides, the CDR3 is TGTGCCAGCAGTTTAGCGGGGGGCGCAGATGAGCAGTTCTTC.

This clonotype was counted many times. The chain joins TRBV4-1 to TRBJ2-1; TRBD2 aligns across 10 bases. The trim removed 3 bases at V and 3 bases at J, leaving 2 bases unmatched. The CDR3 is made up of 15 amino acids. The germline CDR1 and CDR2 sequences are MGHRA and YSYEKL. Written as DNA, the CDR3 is TGCGCCAGCAGCCACCTAGCGGGGGACTACAATGAGCAGTTCTTC. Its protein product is CASSHLAGDYNEQFF.

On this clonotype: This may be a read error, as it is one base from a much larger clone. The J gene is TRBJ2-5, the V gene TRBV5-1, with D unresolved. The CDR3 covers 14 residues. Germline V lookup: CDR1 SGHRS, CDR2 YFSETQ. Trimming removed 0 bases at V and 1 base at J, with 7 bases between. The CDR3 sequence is CASSLEKLQETQYF. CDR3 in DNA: TGCGCCAGCAGCTTGGAGAAGCTCCAAGAGACCCAGTACTTC.

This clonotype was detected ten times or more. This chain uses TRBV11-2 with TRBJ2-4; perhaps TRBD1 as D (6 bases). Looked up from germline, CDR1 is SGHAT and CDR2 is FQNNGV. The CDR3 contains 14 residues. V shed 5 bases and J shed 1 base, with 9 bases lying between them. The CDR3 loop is CASSEGEAKNIQYF. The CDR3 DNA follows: TGTGCCAGCAGCGAGGGGGAGGCCAAAAACATTCAGTACTTC.

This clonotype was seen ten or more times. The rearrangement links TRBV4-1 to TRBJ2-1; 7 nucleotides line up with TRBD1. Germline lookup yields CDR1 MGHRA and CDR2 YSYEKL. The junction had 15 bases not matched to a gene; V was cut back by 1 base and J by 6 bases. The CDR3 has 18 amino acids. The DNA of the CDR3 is TGCGCCAGCAGCCAAGTATGGATGGGGCGACAGGGCGTCAATGAGCAGTTCTTC. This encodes CASSQVWMGRQGVNEQFF.

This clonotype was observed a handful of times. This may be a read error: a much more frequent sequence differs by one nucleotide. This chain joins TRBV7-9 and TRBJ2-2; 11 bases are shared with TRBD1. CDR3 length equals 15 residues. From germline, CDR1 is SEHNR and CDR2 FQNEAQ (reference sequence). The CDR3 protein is CANSADRGPTGELFF. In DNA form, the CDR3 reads TGTGCCAACAGCGCGGACAGGGGGCCCACCGGGGAGCTGTTTTTT.

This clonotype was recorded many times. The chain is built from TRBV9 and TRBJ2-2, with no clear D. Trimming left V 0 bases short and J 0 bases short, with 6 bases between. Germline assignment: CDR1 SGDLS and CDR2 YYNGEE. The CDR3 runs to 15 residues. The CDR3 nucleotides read TGTGCCAGCAGCGTAGCATTGGCGAACACCGGGGAGCTGTTTTTT. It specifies CASSVALANTGELFF.

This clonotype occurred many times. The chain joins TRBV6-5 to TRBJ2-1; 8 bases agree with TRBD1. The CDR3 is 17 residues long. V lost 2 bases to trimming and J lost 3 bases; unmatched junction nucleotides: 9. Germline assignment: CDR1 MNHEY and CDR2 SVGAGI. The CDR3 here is CASSYTGQGGNYNEQFF. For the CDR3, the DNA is TGTGCCAGCAGTTACACCGGACAGGGAGGAAACTACAATGAGCAGTTCTTC.